A selection of T cell receptor beta chains follows, all from one sample in a study of cytomegalovirus exposure and HLA in healthy donors. The repertoire was sequenced with immunoSEQ multiplex PCR; TCRdb's copy has only in-frame clones and lacks some. The sample consists of some 130,000 clones, approximately 84% of them appearing once. Sample: PBMCs. These receptors all stem from a woman in her thirties or forties in good health and CMV-seronegative. CDR3s include the opening cysteine and the closing phenylalanine or tryptophan. A D gene is named only where the DNA matches it firmly. A clone size is listed for some rows: how often the clone was seen (once, few, many), or a class if it is expanded.

clone size	D gene	CDR3 length	V gene	J gene	CDR3 DNA	CDR3 protein
once	TRBD1	15	TRBV25-1	TRBJ1-2	TGTGCCAGCAGTAATCCGGGACAGGGAAACTATGGCTACACCTTC	CASSNPGQGNYGYTF
once	NA	15	TRBV5-1	TRBJ2-3	TGCGCCAGCAGCTTGGATGGGGCGTACACAGATACGCAGTATTTT	CASSLDGAYTDTQYF
NA	TRBD1	17	TRBV10-1	TRBJ2-6	TGCGCCAGCAGTCCGGGACAGGTGATGACTGGGGCCAACGGCCTGACTTTC	CASSPGQVMTGANGLTF
NA	NA	13	TRBV9	TRBJ1-1	TGTGCCAGCAGCGAGGGGCTGTACACTGAAGCTTTCTTT	CASSEGLYTEAFF
NA	TRBD2	12	TRBV10-3	TRBJ2-1	TGTGCCACGGGACTAGCGGTTAGGGAGCAGTTCTTC	CATGLAVREQFF
NA	NA	15	TRBV28	TRBJ1-2	TGTGCCAGCAGTTCCTCCGAGGGGGTAGACTATGGCTACACCTTC	CASSSSEGVDYGYTF
NA	NA	16	TRBV9	TRBJ2-2	TGTGCCAGCAGCGTAGCCTCTACTTCCACCCCCCGGGAGCTGTTTTTT	CASSVASTSTPRELFF
NA	TRBD1	13	TRBV6-5	TRBJ2-5	TGTGCCAGCAGCACGTCAGGGGGAGAGACCCAGTACTTC	CASSTSGGETQYF
NA	TRBD1	16	TRBV5-1	TRBJ2-7	TGCGCCAGCAGCTTGGGAGCAACAGGGGGTGTCTACGAGCAGTACTTC	CASSLGATGGVYEQYF
NA	NA	15	TRBV6-6	TRBJ1-1	TGTGCCAGCACCGTGGATAGCCAGAAGAACACTGAAGCTTTCTTT	CASTVDSQKNTEAFF
once	TRBD1	15	TRBV28	TRBJ1-3	TGTGCCAGCAGCCGAAACAGGGGGCCAGGAAACACCATATATTTT	CASSRNRGPGNTIYF
few	TRBD1	12	TRBV6-1	TRBJ1-6	TGTGCCAGCGGGACAGGGACGGGGCCCCTCCACTTT	CASGTGTGPLHF
NA	NA	14	TRBV2	TRBJ2-3	TGTGCCATCGGCGCCCGGACTCGCACAGATACGCAGTATTTT	CAIGARTRTDTQYF
NA	TRBD2	15	TRBV19	TRBJ2-5	TGTGCCAGTAGCAGGACTAGCGGGAGGGAGGGGACCCAGTACTTC	CASSRTSGREGTQYF
NA	NA	18	TRBV15	TRBJ2-6	TGTGCCACCAGCTCCCGTGGCAGGGGGGTTTCTGGGGCCAACGTCCTGACTTTC	CATSSRGRGVSGANVLTF
NA	NA	15	TRBV7-2	TRBJ2-1	TGTGCCAGCAGCAAAGTGGGCGGGGTGAGGAATGAGCAGTTCTTC	CASSKVGGVRNEQFF
NA	TRBD1	15	TRBV6-5	TRBJ2-2	TGTGCCAGCAGGATGGGACAGGGGGACACCGGGGAGCTGTTTTTT	CASRMGQGDTGELFF
few	NA	14	TRBV15	TRBJ2-7	TGTGCCACCAGCTCCCCAGGTACCTCCTACGAGCAGTACTTC	CATSSPGTSYEQYF
NA	TRBD1	14	TRBV18	TRBJ2-1	TGTGCCAGCTCACGCCGGGGACAGGGAGGCGAGCAGTTCTTC	CASSRRGQGGEQFF
once	NA	16	TRBV6-1	TRBJ2-1	TGTGCCAGCAGTGACTGGCAGCCGCTAGCCTACAATGAGCAGTTCTTC	CASSDWQPLAYNEQFF
NA	TRBD2	12	TRBV6-1	TRBJ2-1	TGTGCCAGCAGGACTAGCGCCAATCGGCAGTTCTTC	CASRTSANRQFF
NA	NA	17	TRBV27	TRBJ2-7	TGTGCCAGCAGTTTAGAATGGAAGAGACAAGCCTCCTACGAGCAGTACTTC	CASSLEWKRQASYEQYF
NA	NA	17	TRBV11-3	TRBJ1-5	TGTGCCAGCAGCTCCGGGTCCGAGGGGAGGGGGAATCAGCCCCAGCATTTT	CASSSGSEGRGNQPQHF
NA	NA	13	TRBV6-1	TRBJ1-5	TGTGCCAGCAGTGGAACAGGGTATCAGCCCCAGCATTTT	CASSGTGYQPQHF
few	TRBD2	15	TRBV7-2	TRBJ2-7	TGTGCCAGCAGCTCCAGGGCGGGGGGGCCGGGGGAGCAGTACTTC	CASSSRAGGPGEQYF
NA	NA	12	TRBV29-1	TRBJ2-2	TGCAGCGGGACGGGAAACACCGGGGAGCTGTTTTTT	CSGTGNTGELFF
NA	TRBD2	15	TRBV6-5	TRBJ2-1	TGTGCCAGCAGCTCGGGACTAGCGGGCCACAATGAGCAGTTCTTC	CASSSGLAGHNEQFF
NA	TRBD1	15	TRBV7-9	TRBJ2-1	TGTGCCAGCAGCAAACAGGGGGGTGGGGGCGATGAGCAGTTCTTC	CASSKQGGGGDEQFF
NA	NA	14	TRBV7-2	TRBJ2-1	TGTGCCAGCAGCTTCCCCCACTTGGGGCTTGAGCAGTTCTTC	CASSFPHLGLEQFF
NA	TRBD2	13	TRBV11-2	TRBJ2-7	TGTGCCAGCAGCTTAGGGCGGGAGTCCGAGCAGTACTTC	CASSLGRESEQYF
NA	NA	19	TRBV7-6	TRBJ2-2	TGTGCCAGCAGCTTAGGCCCCCTAGTTTCCAGGGAAAAGGCCGGGGAGCTGTTTTTT	CASSLGPLVSREKAGELFF
NA	TRBD1	12	TRBV7-9	TRBJ2-1	TGTGCCAGCAGCTCGACAGGGATAGGGCAGTTCTTC	CASSSTGIGQFF
NA	NA	13	TRBV19	TRBJ1-2	TGTGCCAGTAGTTTCAGATCGAACTATGGCTACACCTTC	CASSFRSNYGYTF
NA	NA	15	TRBV7-8	TRBJ2-7	TGTGCCAGCAGCTTAGTGGATGGGAGCTCCTACGAGCAGTACTTC	CASSLVDGSSYEQYF
few	NA	13	TRBV13	TRBJ2-7	TGTGCCAGCAGCCCCCCTTTCTCCTACGAGCAGTACTTC	CASSPPFSYEQYF
NA	NA	15	TRBV19	TRBJ2-3	TGTGCCAGTAGTAAGAGTGGAGGAAGCACAGATACGCAGTATTTT	CASSKSGGSTDTQYF
NA	NA	15	TRBV30	TRBJ1-2	TGTGCCTGGAGTGTATGGGGGGGTTCAAGCTATGGCTACACCTTC	CAWSVWGGSSYGYTF
NA	TRBD2	15	TRBV7-8	TRBJ2-2	TGTGCCAGCATCAGACTAGCGCGAAAGACCGGGGAGCTGTTTTTT	CASIRLARKTGELFF
NA	TRBD1	15	TRBV6-1	TRBJ1-1	TGTGCCAGCAGTCCGTGGACAGGGGCGAGAACTGAAGCTTTCTTT	CASSPWTGARTEAFF
few	NA	12	TRBV7-6	TRBJ2-3	TGTGCCAGCAGCTTATTAGAAGATACGCAGTATTTT	CASSLLEDTQYF
NA	NA	14	TRBV7-3	TRBJ2-3	TGTGCCAGCAGCTTACGGGGGGCCCCAGATACGCAGTATTTT	CASSLRGAPDTQYF
NA	TRBD1	15	TRBV19	TRBJ2-1	TGTGCCAGTATATCCAGGACAGGGGGCTGGAGTGAGCAGTTCTTC	CASISRTGGWSEQFF
NA	TRBD1	15	TRBV27	TRBJ2-1	TGTGCCAGCAGTTCCCCCCGGGACAGGGGGAATGAGCAGTTCTTC	CASSSPRDRGNEQFF
NA	NA	14	TRBV5-1	TRBJ2-7	TGCGCCAGCAGCTTGGACGCGCTCTCCTACGAGCAGTACTTC	CASSLDALSYEQYF
NA	NA	11	TRBV29-1	TRBJ2-5	TGCAGCGTGACAGTTCTCGAGACCCAGTACTTC	CSVTVLETQYF
NA	NA	13	TRBV18	TRBJ1-1	TGTGCCAGCCGCCAGGGGCTGGACACTGAAGCTTTCTTT	CASRQGLDTEAFF
NA	NA	17	TRBV28	TRBJ2-3	TGTGCCAGTTTTCCTCAAACCTTAGCGGCAACCACAGATACGCAGTATTTT	CASFPQTLAATTDTQYF
few	TRBD1	15	TRBV5-6	TRBJ2-1	TGTGCCAGCAGCCGCGGGGACAGGGGTGGCAATGAGCAGTTCTTC	CASSRGDRGGNEQFF
NA	NA	12	TRBV6-1	TRBJ1-1	TGTGCCAGCAGGACACTGAACACTGAAGCTTTCTTT	CASRTLNTEAFF
NA	TRBD1	17	TRBV9	TRBJ1-2	TGTGCCGGCAGCGCTAGAACCGGGACAGGGTTTTTTGATGGCTACACCTTC	CAGSARTGTGFFDGYTF
NA	NA	14	TRBV5-1	TRBJ2-1	TGCGCCAGCAGCGTATTGAGCTCCTACAATGAGCAGTTCTTC	CASSVLSSYNEQFF
NA	NA	14	TRBV27	TRBJ2-3	TGTGCCAGCCTTCCGGGTGCTAGCACAGATACGCAGTATTTT	CASLPGASTDTQYF
NA	NA	14	TRBV7-8	TRBJ1-4	TGTGCCAGCAGCCCCTTCGGGGCTAATGAAAAACTGTTTTTT	CASSPFGANEKLFF
few	TRBD1	12	TRBV29-1	TRBJ2-5	TGCAGCGTTAGGACAGGACAAGAGACCCAGTACTTC	CSVRTGQETQYF
NA	NA	14	TRBV28	TRBJ1-4	TGTGCCAGCAGTTCGCAGATAACTAATGAAAAACTGTTTTTT	CASSSQITNEKLFF